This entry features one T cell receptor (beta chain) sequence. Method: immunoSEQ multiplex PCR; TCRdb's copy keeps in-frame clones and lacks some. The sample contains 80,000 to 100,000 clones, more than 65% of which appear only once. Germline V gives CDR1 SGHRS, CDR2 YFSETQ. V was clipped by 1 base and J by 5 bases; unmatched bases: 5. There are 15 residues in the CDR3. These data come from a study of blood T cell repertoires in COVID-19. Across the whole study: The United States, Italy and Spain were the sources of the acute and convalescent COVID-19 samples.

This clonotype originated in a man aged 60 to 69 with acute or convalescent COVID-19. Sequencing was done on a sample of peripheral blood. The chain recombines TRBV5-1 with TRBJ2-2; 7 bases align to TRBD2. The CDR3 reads CASSLQGTTTGELFF. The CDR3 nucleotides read TGCGCCAGCAGCTTGCAAGGGACTACAACCGGGGAGCTGTTTTTT.